The 27 T cell receptor beta chains below were found in one sample sequenced in a study of blood T cell repertoires in COVID-19. The repertoire was sequenced with immunoSEQ multiplex PCR; TCRdb's copy has only in-frame clones and lacks some. This repertoire shows about 210,000 clones, 83% found once; its top ten account for less than 3%. Specimen: peripheral blood. The receptors originated from a man aged 45-65 years with active or convalescent COVID-19.

The CDR3 here is CASSPPFVGNYGYTF. CDR3 nucleotides: TGTGCCAGCTCACCCCCGTTTGTGGGCAACTATGGCTACACCTTC. The V gene is TRBV18, the J gene TRBJ1-2; unclear D gene. Germline CDR1 KGHSH, CDR2 LQKENI. The CDR3 sequence is 15 residues long. V shed 3 bases and J shed 2 bases, with 13 bases lying between them.

This rearrangement joins TRBV7-9 to TRBJ2-1; perhaps TRBD2 as D (6 bases). Germline CDR1 is SEHNR and CDR2 is FQNEAQ (reference sequence). V was trimmed by 5 bases and J by 3 bases, leaving 17 bases between them. The CDR3 sequence is 16 residues long. The CDR3 sequence is CASSTAGLGLYNEQFF. CDR3 in DNA: TGTGCCAGCAGCACCGCGGGACTCGGACTCTACAATGAGCAGTTCTTC.

This chain connects TRBV7-2 to TRBJ2-1; possibly TRBD1 for D (5 bases). Trimming stripped 4 bases from V and 7 bases from J, with 14 bases between. This CDR3 contains 14 residues. Germline V CDR1 and CDR2: SGHTA, FQGNSA. Written as DNA, the CDR3 is TGTGCCAGCAGCTCTTCCAGGGTACGGAATGAGCAGTTCTTC. It encodes CASSSSRVRNEQFF.

The V gene is TRBV24-1, the J gene TRBJ2-3; 10 bases are shared with TRBD2. The CDR3 totals 16 residues. V trimming: 4 bases; J trimming: 6 bases; junction bases outside the gene matches: 9. CDR1 is KGHDR and CDR2 is SFDVKD in the germline V gene. The CDR3 nucleotides read TGTGCCACCAGTGAGGATAATAGCGGGGGGTTCGATACGCAGTATTTT. Translation: CATSEDNSGGFDTQYF.

In DNA form, the CDR3 reads TGTGCCAGCAGCCCGTCGGGGACTAGCGGGAGTATGGAGTTCTTC. Amino acids: CASSPSGTSGSMEFF. The chain combines TRBV7-3 with TRBJ2-1; 14 nucleotides match TRBD2. This CDR3 is 15 amino acids long. V lost 5 bases to trimming and J lost 14 bases; unmatched junction nucleotides: 11. From germline, CDR1 is SGHTA and CDR2 FQGTGA. Full variable domain (remainder filled in from reference TRBV7-3 and TRBJ2-1): GAGVSQTPSNKVTEKGKYVELRCDPISGHTALYWYRQSLGQGPEFLIYFQGTGAADDSGLPNDRFFAVRPEGSVSTLKIQRTERGDSAVYLCASSPSGTSGSMEFFGPGTRLTVL.

This chain uses TRBV4-1 with TRBJ2-7; 7 nucleotides line up with TRBD2. The CDR3 consists of 17 residues. J lost 0 bases, V lost 4 bases, and 12 bases had no gene match. Germline loops: CDR1 MGHRA, CDR2 YSYEKL. CDR3 in amino acids: CASSPELTSSSSYEQYF. In nucleotides, the CDR3 is TGCGCCAGCAGCCCCGAGCTGACTAGCAGCTCCTCCTACGAGCAGTACTTC.

The CDR3 is CASSQEGARPDTQYF. The CDR3 nucleotides read TGTGCCAGCAGCCAAGAGGGGGCCCGACCAGATACGCAGTATTTT. V usage is TRBV3-1 (or the pseudogene TRBV3-2) and J usage is TRBJ2-3; D perhaps matches TRBD1 (6 bases). The CDR3 is 15 residues long. Germline CDR1 and CDR2: LGHDT and YNNKEL (reference sequence). V lost 0 bases to trimming and J lost 4 bases, with 11 bases between them.

V and J are TRBV3-1 (or the pseudogene TRBV3-2) and TRBJ1-4, with a weak D call TRBD1 (6 bases). Germline V gives CDR1 LGHDT, CDR2 YNNKEL (reference sequence). The CDR3 totals 15 residues. The ends were cut back, 4 bases at V and 7 bases at J, with 16 bases in the middle. This CDR3 reads CASSRSRGAREKLFF. CDR3 in DNA: TGTGCCAGCAGCCGCTCGCGGGGGGCGCGTGAAAAACTGTTTTTT.

The chain uses TRBV24-1 and TRBJ1-1; 9 bases agree with TRBD1. Trimming at V came to 3 bases and at J to 1 base, leaving 5 bases not matched to a gene. There are 16 residues in the CDR3. Germline V gene sequence: CDR1 KGHDR, CDR2 SFDVKD. DNA of the CDR3: TGTGCCACCAGTGATGCCGGGACAGGGACGAACACTGAAGCTTTCTTT. Translation gives CATSDAGTGTNTEAFF.

This chain uses TRBV30 with TRBJ2-3, with 10 bases matching TRBD2. V was pared by 5 bases and J by 3 bases, with 5 bases of the junction left unmatched. The CDR3 runs 14 residues. The germline V gene encodes CDR1 GTSNPN and CDR2 SVGIG (reference sequence). The DNA of the CDR3 is TGTGCCTGGTCGAGCGGGGGGGAAACAGATACGCAGTATTTT. This translates into CAWSSGGETDTQYF.

The J gene is TRBJ2-6, the V gene TRBV7-8, with 9 bases lining up with TRBD1. The CDR3 totals 17 residues. V trimming: 5 bases; J trimming: 3 bases; junction bases outside the gene matches: 8. Germline V gives CDR1 SGHVS, CDR2 FQNEAQ. The CDR3 DNA follows: TGTGCCAGCAGCCCCGGGACAGGGTCCGTTGGGGCCAACGTCCTGACTTTC. This encodes CASSPGTGSVGANVLTF.

The rearrangement links TRBV3-1 (or the pseudogene TRBV3-2) to TRBJ2-5, with TRBD2 identical over 7 bases. CDR3 size: 15 residues. Germline CDR1 reads LGHDT; CDR2 reads YNNKEL (reference sequence). After removal of 1 base from V and 5 bases from J, the junction contained 7 bases not matched to a gene. CDR3 DNA sequence: TGTGCCAGCAGCCAAGTTGGAGCGGGGCGGGAGACCCAGTACTTC. Its protein product is CASSQVGAGRETQYF.

The chain has TRBV29-1 and TRBJ1-5; D might be TRBD1 (5 bases). The CDR3 loop spans 16 amino acids. Germline V lookup: CDR1 SQVTM, CDR2 ANQGSEA. The germline V and J ends were trimmed by 2 bases and 0 bases, with 14 bases remaining between them. The chain's CDR3 is CSVEIGAKFSNQPQHF. CDR3 coding DNA: TGCAGCGTTGAAATAGGGGCCAAATTTAGCAATCAGCCCCAGCATTTT.

The genes are TRBV6-2 or TRBV6-3 and TRBJ2-7; D unclear. CDR1 is MNHEY and CDR2 is SVGEGT in the germline V gene. V lost 0 bases, J lost 0 bases, and 12 bases lay in between. This CDR3 has 16 residues. The CDR3 nucleotides are TGTGCCAGCAGTTACTCGATCCCCCAGGACTCCTACGAGCAGTACTTC. This encodes CASSYSIPQDSYEQYF.

This chain uses TRBV5-6 with TRBJ2-7, with 8 bases that match TRBD2. V lost 2 bases and J lost 2; bases outside the gene matches: 3. Germline V lookup: CDR1 SGHDT, CDR2 YYEEEE. This CDR3 has 14 amino acids. The CDR3 bases are TGTGCCAGCAGCTTCGACGGGGGGGCCTACGAGCAGTACTTC. Protein sequence: CASSFDGGAYEQYF.

V usage is TRBV3-1 (or the pseudogene TRBV3-2) and J usage is TRBJ2-7; possibly TRBD2 for D (6 bases). Germline V gene lookup returns CDR1 LGHDT and CDR2 YNNKEL (reference sequence). The CDR3 runs 14 residues. Trimming took 8 bases from V and 5 from J, leaving 19 bases between them. The CDR3, as DNA: TGTGCCAGCGGGGCGGGATTTAGCGAGCACGAGCAGTACTTC. Protein sequence: CASGAGFSEHEQYF.

The genes are TRBV6-5 and TRBJ1-3; D gene unclear. V lost 11 bases, J lost 8 bases, and 10 bases lay in between. The germline gives CDR1 MNHEY, CDR2 SVGAGI. The CDR3 has 10 amino acids. CDR3 amino acids: CAAGRDTIYF. The CDR3 coding sequence is TGTGCCGCTGGGAGAGACACCATATATTTT.

CDR3: CASSVGSSRNSPLHF. CDR3 coding DNA: TGTGCCAGCAGCGTAGGTTCGTCCCGTAATTCACCCCTCCACTTT. The chain combines TRBV9 with TRBJ1-6; D not resolved. Germline V gene sequence: CDR1 SGDLS, CDR2 YYNGEE. The CDR3 extends over 15 amino acids. Trimming stripped 0 bases from V and 6 bases from J, with 10 bases between.

The chain links TRBV6-5 to TRBJ1-3, with 7 bases fitting TRBD1. Germline V gene sequence: CDR1 MNHEY, CDR2 SVGAGI. The junction had 9 bases not matched to a gene; V was cut back by 6 bases and J by 4 bases. The CDR3 runs 15 residues. The CDR3: CASSRPQGEGNTIYF. The CDR3 nucleotides read TGTGCCAGCAGCCGACCCCAGGGGGAAGGAAACACCATATATTTT.

The genes are TRBV28 and TRBJ2-5, with 12 bases identical to TRBD1. The length of the CDR3 is 15 residues. Germline trimming cut 4 bases from V and 5 bases from J; bases unmatched to any gene: 5. The germline gives CDR1 MDHEN, CDR2 SYDVKM. For the CDR3, the DNA is TGTGCCAGCAGTTCCCGGGACAGGGGGCCTGAGACCCAGTACTTC. This sequence encodes CASSSRDRGPETQYF.

The chain couples TRBV30 to TRBJ2-7; weak D call: TRBD2 (5 bases). CDR1 is GTSNPN, CDR2 SVGIG, per germline (reference sequence). The CDR3 contains 14 residues. The V and J ends lost 4 bases and 4 bases respectively, with 17 bases between them. CDR3 sequence reads: CAWTRDHQWYEQYF. In DNA form, the CDR3 reads TGTGCCTGGACCCGGGATCATCAGTGGTACGAGCAGTACTTC.

V gene TRBV2 combines with J gene TRBJ2-1; 9 bases are a match to TRBD1. Unmatched junction bases numbered 7, after V lost 8 bases and J lost 5 bases. The CDR3 covers 14 residues. Germline values: CDR1 SNHLY, CDR2 FYNNEI. CDR3 region: CASGGWTGDNEQFF. In nucleotides, the CDR3 is TGTGCCAGCGGGGGTTGGACAGGGGACAATGAGCAGTTCTTC.

The chain carries TRBV6-5 and TRBJ2-6; TRBD1 might be the D (6 bases). Germline lookup yields CDR1 MNHEY and CDR2 SVGAGI. The ends were cut back, 7 bases at V and 4 bases at J, with 14 bases in the middle. The CDR3 spans 15 residues. CDR3 coding DNA: TGTGCCAGCAAAGACACAGGGATGGGGGCCAACGTCCTGACTTTC. Translated: CASKDTGMGANVLTF.

This clone occurred a few times. The chain joins TRBV5-4 to TRBJ1-2, with D perhaps matching TRBD1 (5 bases). The CDR3 covers 16 residues. Germline values: CDR1 SGHNT, CDR2 YYREEE (reference sequence). The V end was cut by 3 bases, the J end by 6 bases, with 21 bases between. As DNA, the CDR3 is TGTGCCAGCAGCTCTTATCAATTCGCAGGGATGGATGGCTACACCTTC. Translated, it gives CASSSYQFAGMDGYTF.

The chain is built from TRBV7-9 and TRBJ1-1; 7 positions agree with TRBD1. J gave up 4 bases and V 5 bases, and 7 bases lay outside the gene matches. This CDR3 is 14 amino acids long. CDR1 SEHNR and CDR2 FQNEAQ come from the germline V gene (reference sequence). CDR3 loop: CASSPDRERTEAFF. In DNA, the CDR3 is TGTGCCAGCAGCCCCGACAGGGAGCGCACTGAAGCTTTCTTT.

This chain uses TRBV18 with TRBJ2-4; D unclear. CDR3 size: 16 residues. Trimming stripped 1 base from V and 5 bases from J, with 15 bases between. CDR1 and CDR2 from the germline V gene are KGHSH and LQKENI. The chain's CDR3 is CASSPQQTHLENIQYF. The CDR3 DNA follows: TGTGCCAGCTCACCACAACAAACTCACCTAGAAAACATTCAGTACTTC.

This clone was picked up many times. This chain joins TRBV6-6 and TRBJ1-2, with 7 bases aligning to TRBD1. The CDR3 is 15 residues long. Germline V gives CDR1 MNHNY, CDR2 SVGAGI (reference sequence). Trimming at V came to 6 bases and at J to 8 bases, leaving 15 bases not matched to a gene. The CDR3 DNA reads TGTGCCAGCAGCGTTAGACAGGGAGTGAGTAGGGGCTACACCTTC. Amino acid sequence: CASSVRQGVSRGYTF.